The clone carrying this TCR beta chain appeared many times. What it binds is unknown. RNA transcripts served as template for amplifying TCR beta CDR3 sequences. An initial RT-PCR round employing HTBI primers preceded a second-round multiplex PCR. MiXCR was run by TCRdb on the multiplex PCR reads, yielding one entry per CDR3 protein. Counted here are hundreds of thousands of distinct CDR3 sequences, 22% occurring once; the ten biggest clones make up around 6.9%. The data are from a study of Graves' ophthalmopathy and Graves' hyperthyroidism. This CDR3 is 13 amino acids long. V was shortened by 3 bases and J by 1 base, with 6 bases between the two germline ends. Newly diagnosed, the hyperthyroidism patients had under 2 months' duration and were aged 18 to 65. Symptoms, serum thyroxine and TRAb, thyroid ultrasound, and orbital computed tomography formed the diagnostic basis. The authors isolated PBMCs from 8.5 to 10 ml of fresh peripheral blood.

Study-wide findings and caveats: Blood also contained most of the expanded thyroid clonotypes above 0.001 frequency.

This sequence was found in a woman aged 18-35 years with stable Graves' hyperthyroidism. Some clones in this sample may be carry-over from other donors' samples. Sequenced material: peripheral blood. V usage is TRBV12-3 or TRBV12-4 and J usage is TRBJ1-1, with D uncertain. The CDR3 region is CASSFSRNTEAFF. For the CDR3, the DNA is TGTGCCAGCAGTTTCAGCCGGAACACTGAAGCTTTCTTT.